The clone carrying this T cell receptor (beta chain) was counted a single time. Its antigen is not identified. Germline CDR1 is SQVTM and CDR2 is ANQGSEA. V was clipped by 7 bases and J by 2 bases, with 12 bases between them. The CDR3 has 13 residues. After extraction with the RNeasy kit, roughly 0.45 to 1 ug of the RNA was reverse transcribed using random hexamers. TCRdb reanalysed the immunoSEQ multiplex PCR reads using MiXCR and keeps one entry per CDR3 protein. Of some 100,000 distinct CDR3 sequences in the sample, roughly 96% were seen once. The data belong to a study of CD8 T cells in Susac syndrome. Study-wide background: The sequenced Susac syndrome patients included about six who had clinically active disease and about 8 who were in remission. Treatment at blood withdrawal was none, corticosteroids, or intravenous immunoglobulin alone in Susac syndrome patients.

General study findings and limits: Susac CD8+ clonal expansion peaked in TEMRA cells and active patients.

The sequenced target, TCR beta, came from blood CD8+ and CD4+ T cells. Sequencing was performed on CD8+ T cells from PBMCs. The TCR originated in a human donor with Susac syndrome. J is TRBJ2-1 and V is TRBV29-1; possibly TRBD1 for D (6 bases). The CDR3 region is CSGQGGPYNEQFF. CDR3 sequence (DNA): TGCAGCGGACAAGGGGGTCCCTACAATGAGCAGTTCTTC.